These 28 T cell receptor beta chains originate from one sample sequenced in a study of blood T cell repertoires in COVID-19. Some clones are missing from TCRdb's copy, which holds only in-frame ones; the method was immunoSEQ multiplex PCR. The sample gives around 200,000 clones, about 84% of which show up once; under 8.5% is in the top ten. Sequenced sample: peripheral blood. The receptors derive from a human donor in a cohort sampled during active COVID-19.

The chain employs TRBV13 and TRBJ2-7; 9 bases are a match to TRBD1. Germline CDR1 PRHDT, CDR2 FYEKMQ (reference sequence). This CDR3 contains 14 residues. J lost 6 bases, V lost 4 bases, and 7 bases had no gene match. CDR3 sequence: CASSSPGQGPEQYF. The CDR3 DNA sequence: TGTGCCAGCAGCTCCCCGGGACAGGGCCCCGAGCAGTACTTC.

The chain couples TRBV2 to TRBJ1-1; D is perhaps TRBD1 (6 bases). CDR3 length: 13 amino acids. CDR1 SNHLY and CDR2 FYNNEI come from the germline V gene. V lost 7 bases, J lost 3 bases, and 12 bases lay in between. The CDR3 DNA reads as TGTGCCAGCACCCGACAGGAGTACACTGAAGCTTTCTTT. Its protein product is CASTRQEYTEAFF.

V is TRBV7-2 and J is TRBJ1-1; D is possibly TRBD1 (6 bases). The CDR3 is 15 residues long. Trimming removed 1 base from V and 0 bases from J, with 9 bases in between. Germline CDR1 reads SGHTA; CDR2 reads FQGNSA. Here the CDR3 DNA reads TGTGCCAGCAGCTTAGACACAGGGATGAACACTGAAGCTTTCTTT. Protein sequence: CASSLDTGMNTEAFF.

The chain has TRBV4-1 and TRBJ2-3; 10 bases fit TRBD2. Per the germline V gene, CDR1 is MGHRA and CDR2 is YSYEKL. The ends lost 0 bases at V and 2 bases at J; junction bases unmatched: 14. The CDR3 is 20 amino acids. The CDR3 here is CASSQDLISSGGPYTDTQYF. Written as DNA, the CDR3 is TGCGCCAGCAGCCAAGACTTGATTTCTAGCGGGGGCCCATACACAGATACGCAGTATTTT.

This clone was seen only a few times. The J gene is TRBJ2-7, the V gene TRBV29-1, with D possibly TRBD2 on 5 matching bases. This CDR3 comprises 11 residues. The germline V gene encodes CDR1 SQVTM and CDR2 ANQGSEA. Trimming shortened V by 7 bases and J by 4 bases, and 11 bases separated the two germline ends. The CDR3 DNA reads TGCAGCGCCTCGGGCGGGTACGAGCAGTACTTC. Protein product: CSASGGYEQYF.

V is TRBV3-1 (or the pseudogene TRBV3-2) and J is TRBJ1-3; D remains ambiguous. This CDR3 is built from 14 residues. Germline CDR1 LGHDT, CDR2 YNNKEL (reference sequence). V was clipped by 4 bases and J by 9 bases, with 16 bases between them. CDR3 DNA sequence: TGTGCCAGCAGCCCCCCGACGAGGCAGAGCACCATATATTTT. This codes for CASSPPTRQSTIYF.

This clone was seen a handful of times. The chain joins TRBV9 to TRBJ2-7, with 7 bases aligning to TRBD2. V dropped 0 bases and J dropped 6; count of bases not matched to a gene: 3. The CDR3 has 13 residues. The germline V gene has CDR1 SGDLS and CDR2 YYNGEE. The CDR3 nucleotides read TGTGCCAGCAGCGTAGCGGGGGAGGGCGAGCAGTACTTC. Protein: CASSVAGEGEQYF.

The V gene is TRBV2, the J gene TRBJ1-1; maybe TRBD1 (5 bases). Per germline, CDR1 SNHLY and CDR2 FYNNEI. This CDR3 spans 15 amino acids. The V end was cut by 7 bases, the J end by 3 bases, with 18 bases between. CDR3 sequence reads: CASNPQGGGDTEAFF. The DNA of the CDR3 is TGTGCCAGCAATCCCCAGGGAGGAGGGGACACTGAAGCTTTCTTT.

This rearrangement joins TRBV14 to TRBJ1-1; D not certain. Per germline, CDR1 SGHDN and CDR2 FVKESK. This CDR3 is 12 amino acids long. V was pared by 4 bases and J by 6 bases, with 9 bases between. CDR3: CASSPPLSEAFF. The CDR3 DNA is TGTGCCAGCAGCCCCCCCCTTTCTGAAGCTTTCTTT.

CDR3: CASRDSPNQPQHF. CDR3 DNA sequence: TGTGCCAGCAGGGACAGTCCAAATCAGCCCCAGCATTTT. The rearrangement uses TRBV2 and TRBJ1-5, with D possibly TRBD1 on 6 matching bases. Germline CDR1 is SNHLY and CDR2 is FYNNEI. Between the trimmed V and J ends, which lost 6 bases and 4 bases, there was a span of 10 bases. This CDR3 region has 13 residues. The variable domain in full, with the rest retrieved from reference TRBV2 and TRBJ1-5, is EPEVTQTPSHQVTQMGQEVILRCVPISNHLYFYWYRQILGQKVEFLVSFYNNEISEKSEIFDDQFSVERPDGSNFTLKIRSTKLEDSAMYFCASRDSPNQPQHFGDGTRLSIL.

The chain couples TRBV5-4 to TRBJ2-1, with D possibly TRBD1 on 6 matching bases. This CDR3 has 16 amino acids. Trimming took off 0 bases at V and 8 bases at J, with 18 bases between the two ends. Per the germline V gene, CDR1 is SGHNT and CDR2 is YYREEE (reference sequence). The CDR3 sequence: CASSLGTHRVGDEQFF. CDR3 DNA sequence: TGTGCCAGCAGCTTGGGGACTCACAGGGTTGGAGATGAGCAGTTCTTC.

This chain joins TRBV9 and TRBJ2-3; TRBD2 aligns across 9 bases. The V and J ends lost 0 bases and 6 bases, in that order; junction bases with no gene match: 5. The CDR3 totals 15 residues. The V gene's germline CDR1 is SGDLS and CDR2 YYNGEE. CDR3 coding DNA: TGTGCCAGCAGCGTAGAAAGCGGGGGGTGGGATACGCAGTATTTT. This encodes CASSVESGGWDTQYF.

The chain has TRBV9 and TRBJ2-7, with D possibly TRBD2 on 5 matching bases. CDR1 is SGDLS, CDR2 YYNGEE, per germline. The V and J ends lost 0 bases and 2 bases respectively, with 12 bases between them. There are 15 residues in the CDR3. The CDR3 sequence: CASSVGVRETYEQYF. CDR3 nucleotide sequence: TGTGCCAGCAGCGTAGGGGTACGGGAAACCTACGAGCAGTACTTC.

The chain employs TRBV5-6 and TRBJ2-7; 7 bases match TRBD1. V dropped 1 base and J dropped 0; count of bases not matched to a gene: 7. This CDR3 is 16 amino acids long. The germline V gene has CDR1 SGHDT and CDR2 YYEEEE. The CDR3 region is CASSLTTGIISYEQYF. As DNA, the CDR3 is TGTGCCAGCAGCTTGACGACAGGGATTATCTCCTACGAGCAGTACTTC.

The chain joins TRBV6-5 to TRBJ1-2, with 10 positions matching TRBD1. CDR1 MNHEY and CDR2 SVGAGI come from the germline V gene. J was trimmed by 7 bases and V by 0 bases; bases with no gene match: 8. The CDR3 is 16 amino acids. In DNA form, the CDR3 reads TGTGCCAGCAGTTACTCAGGGGGACAGGGGAGGGGTGGCTACACCTTC. Its translation: CASSYSGGQGRGGYTF.

The chain employs TRBV6-1 and TRBJ1-3; D is uncertain. V shed 3 bases and J shed 0 bases, with 6 bases lying between them. Germline V CDR1 and CDR2: MNHNS, SASEGT. The CDR3 extends over 14 amino acids. CDR3: CASSDEVSGNTIYF. The CDR3 coding sequence is TGTGCCAGCAGTGATGAGGTCTCTGGAAACACCATATATTTT.

The chain links TRBV9 to TRBJ2-1; no clear D. Germline values: CDR1 SGDLS, CDR2 YYNGEE. The CDR3 covers 18 residues. V gave up 0 bases and J gave up 5 bases, with 21 bases separating them. The CDR3 bases are TGTGCCAGCAGCGTAGACCCCCTTAACCCCACGCGGCACAATGAGCAGTTCTTC. Protein: CASSVDPLNPTRHNEQFF.

Written as DNA, the CDR3 is TGTGCCAGCAGCTTGTTTGGGGGAGGGACAAAAATCTACGAGCAGTACTTC. Translating it yields CASSLFGGGTKIYEQYF. The chain has TRBV5-6 and TRBJ2-7, with a weak D call TRBD2 (7 bases). The V end was cut by 1 base, the J end by 3 bases, with 20 bases between. Germline V gene data show CDR1 as SGHDT and CDR2 as YYEEEE. The CDR3 contains 17 residues.

This clone appeared a few times. The CDR3 loop is CASSPGQGSLSGNTIYF. In nucleotides, the CDR3 is TGTGCCAGCAGCCCCGGACAGGGGAGTCTCTCAGGAAACACCATATATTTT. This sequence joins TRBV7-9 and TRBJ1-3, with 9 bases fitting TRBD1. There are 17 residues in the CDR3. Looked up from germline, CDR1 is SEHNR and CDR2 is FQNEAQ (reference sequence). The ends lost 5 bases at V and 4 bases at J; junction bases unmatched: 12.

The chain carries TRBV25-1 and TRBJ1-1, with D hard to call. CDR1 is MGHDK, CDR2 SYGVNS, per germline. The CDR3 is 15 amino acids. The V end lost 1 base, the J end lost 3 bases, and 12 bases lay between the germline ends. The CDR3 region has the DNA TGTGCCAGCAGTGAATTAGGCGGATGGGACACTGAAGCTTTCTTT. As protein: CASSELGGWDTEAFF. The variable domain in full, with the rest retrieved from reference TRBV25-1 and TRBJ1-1, is EADIYQTPRYLVIGTGKKITLECSQTMGHDKMYWYQQDPGMELHLIHYSYGVNSTEKGDLSSESTVSRIRTEHFPLTLESARPSHTSQYLCASSELGGWDTEAFFGQGTRLTVV.

The chain joins TRBV11-2 to TRBJ2-7; the match to TRBD1 covers 8 bases. Trimming took 5 bases from V and 3 from J; bases not matched to a gene: 9. The CDR3 spans 15 residues. Germline CDR1 is SGHAT and CDR2 is FQNNGV. CDR3 region: CASSIDGTGFYEQYF. The CDR3 DNA follows: TGTGCCAGCAGCATTGACGGGACAGGATTCTACGAGCAGTACTTC. Full variable domain (rest looked up from reference TRBV11-2 and TRBJ2-7): EAGVAQSPRYKIIEKRQSVAFWCNPISGHATLYWYQQILGQGPKLLIQFQNNGVVDDSQLPKDRFSAERLKGVDSTLKIQPAKLEDSAVYLCASSIDGTGFYEQYFGPGTRLTVT.

This clone was seen more than once but under ten times. The rearrangement joins TRBV9 to TRBJ2-2; TRBD2 aligns across 8 bases. Germline lookup yields CDR1 SGDLS and CDR2 YYNGEE. V trimming: 0 bases; J trimming: 10 bases; junction bases outside the gene matches: 5. CDR3 length: 14 amino acids. The chain's CDR3 is CASSVGTSPAELFF. CDR3 bases: TGTGCCAGCAGCGTAGGGACTAGCCCAGCGGAGCTGTTTTTT.

The V gene is TRBV10-3, the J gene TRBJ1-2; D is undetermined. This CDR3 is built from 13 residues. Germline V lookup: CDR1 ENHRY, CDR2 SYGVKD. V shed 0 bases and J shed 6 bases, with 8 bases lying between them. The CDR3 nucleotides are TGTGCCATCAGTGAGTCGTCCGGTGATGGCTACACCTTC. Translating it yields CAISESSGDGYTF.

The chain recombines TRBV19 with TRBJ2-1; 8 positions agree with TRBD2. This CDR3 is 15 amino acids long. With V trimmed by 1 base and J by 4 bases, 3 bases remained unmatched. Germline lookup yields CDR1 LNHDA and CDR2 SQIVND (reference sequence). The CDR3 loop is CASSIGGGPYNEQFF. CDR3 DNA sequence: TGTGCCAGTAGTATAGGCGGGGGGCCGTACAATGAGCAGTTCTTC.

The chain couples TRBV29-1 to TRBJ1-2; D uncertain. The CDR3 loop spans 12 amino acids. The germline gives CDR1 SQVTM, CDR2 ANQGSEA. V was shortened by 3 bases and J by 2 bases, with 7 bases between the two germline ends. The CDR3 region has the DNA TGCAGCGTTGATTCCCTGAACTATGGCTACACCTTC. Translating it yields CSVDSLNYGYTF. The full variable domain, completed using reference TRBV29-1 and TRBJ1-2, is SAVISQKPSRDICQRGTSLTIQCQVDSQVTMMFWYRQQPGQSLTLIATANQGSEATYESGFVIDKFPISRPNLTFSTLTVSNMSPEDSSIYLCSVDSLNYGYTFGSGTRLTVV.

The J gene is TRBJ1-2, the V gene TRBV10-2; 7 nucleotides match TRBD1. Germline V CDR1 and CDR2: WSHSY, SAAADI. CDR3 length: 14 residues. V was clipped by 2 bases and J by 4 bases; unmatched bases: 4. CDR3: CASSETGDSYGYTF. The CDR3 region has the DNA TGCGCCAGCAGTGAGACAGGGGACAGCTATGGCTACACCTTC.

V gene TRBV11-1 combines with J gene TRBJ2-3, with 8 positions matching TRBD1. The trim removed 4 bases at V and 6 bases at J, leaving 9 bases unmatched. The CDR3 runs to 15 residues. CDR1 and CDR2 from the germline V gene are SGHAT and FQDESV (reference sequence). CDR3 sequence: CASSSRDRRLDTQYF. The DNA for the CDR3 is TGTGCCAGCAGCTCCCGGGACAGGCGCTTGGATACGCAGTATTTT.

The chain has TRBV7-2 and TRBJ1-1; D uncertain. The V end was cut by 1 base, the J end by 3 bases, with 15 bases between. CDR1 is SGHTA, CDR2 FQGNSA, per germline. This CDR3 has 16 amino acids. CDR3: CASSLGYGSEDTEAFF. CDR3 nucleotide sequence: TGTGCCAGCAGCTTAGGATACGGTTCTGAGGACACTGAAGCTTTCTTT.